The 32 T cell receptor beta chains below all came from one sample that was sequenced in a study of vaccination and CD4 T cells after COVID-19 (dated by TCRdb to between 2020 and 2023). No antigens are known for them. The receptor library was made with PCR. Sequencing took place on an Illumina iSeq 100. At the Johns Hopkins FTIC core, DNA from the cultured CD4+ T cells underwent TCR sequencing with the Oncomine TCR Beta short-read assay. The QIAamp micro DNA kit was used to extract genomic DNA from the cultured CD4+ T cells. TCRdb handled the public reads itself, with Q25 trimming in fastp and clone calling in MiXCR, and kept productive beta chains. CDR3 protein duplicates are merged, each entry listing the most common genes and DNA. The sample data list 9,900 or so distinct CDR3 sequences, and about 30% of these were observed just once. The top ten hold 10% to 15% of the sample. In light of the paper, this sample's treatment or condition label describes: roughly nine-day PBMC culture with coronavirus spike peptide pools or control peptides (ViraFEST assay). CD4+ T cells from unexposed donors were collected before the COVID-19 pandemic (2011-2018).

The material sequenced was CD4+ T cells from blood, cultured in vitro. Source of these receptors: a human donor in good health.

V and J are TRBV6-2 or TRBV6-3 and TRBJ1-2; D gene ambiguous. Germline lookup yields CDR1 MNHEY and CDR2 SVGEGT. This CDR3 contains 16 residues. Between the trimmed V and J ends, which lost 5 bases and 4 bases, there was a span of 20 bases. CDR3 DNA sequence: TGTGCCAGCAGTCAAGGAGCGCAGCGCCGGGGCTATGGCTACACCTTC. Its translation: CASSQGAQRRGYGYTF.

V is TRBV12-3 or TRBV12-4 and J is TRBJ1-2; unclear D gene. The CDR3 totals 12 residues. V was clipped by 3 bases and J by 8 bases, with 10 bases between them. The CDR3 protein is CASSLLTWGYTF. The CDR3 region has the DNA TGTGCCAGCAGTTTGCTGACATGGGGCTACACCTTC.

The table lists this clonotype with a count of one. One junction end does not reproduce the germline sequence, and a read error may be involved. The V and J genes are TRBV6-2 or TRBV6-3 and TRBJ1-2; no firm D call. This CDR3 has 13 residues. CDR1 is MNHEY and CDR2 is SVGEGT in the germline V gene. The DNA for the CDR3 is TGTGCCAGCGGTCGCCGGGGAGACTATGGCCACACCTTC. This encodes CASGRRGDYGHTF.

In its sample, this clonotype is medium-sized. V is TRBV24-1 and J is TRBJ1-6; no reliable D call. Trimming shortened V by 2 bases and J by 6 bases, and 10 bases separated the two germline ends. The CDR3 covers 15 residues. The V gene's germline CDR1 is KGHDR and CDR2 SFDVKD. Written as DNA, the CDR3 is TGTGCCACCAGTGATTCGCAAGGTGGTAATTCACCCCTCCACTTT. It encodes CATSDSQGGNSPLHF.

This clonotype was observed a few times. The CDR3 coding sequence is TGTGCCAGCACCCCGTCTCCCCGGGGGACAGGGGGCTGGGATACGCAGTATTTT. Translating gives CASTPSPRGTGGWDTQYF. The chain combines TRBV6-2 or TRBV6-3 with TRBJ2-3, with 12 bases lining up with TRBD1. The trim removed 7 bases at V and 6 bases at J, leaving 17 bases unmatched. Germline values: CDR1 MNHEY, CDR2 SVGEGT. The CDR3 contains 18 residues.

The CDR3 DNA reads as TGTGCCAGCCTGAACTCTGGAAACACCATATATTTT. It yields the protein CASLNSGNTIYF. The rearrangement uses TRBV28 and TRBJ1-3; D ambiguous. The CDR3 loop spans 12 amino acids. Per germline, CDR1 MDHEN and CDR2 SYDVKM. V was shortened by 8 bases and J by 0 bases, with 5 bases between the two germline ends.

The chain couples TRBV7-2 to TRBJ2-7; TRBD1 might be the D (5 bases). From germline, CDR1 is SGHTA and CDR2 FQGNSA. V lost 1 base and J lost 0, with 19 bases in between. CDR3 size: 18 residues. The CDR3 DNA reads TGTGCCAGCAGCTTAGGGGCCACGCTACGACAGAGCTCCTACGAGCAGTACTTC. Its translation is CASSLGATLRQSSYEQYF.

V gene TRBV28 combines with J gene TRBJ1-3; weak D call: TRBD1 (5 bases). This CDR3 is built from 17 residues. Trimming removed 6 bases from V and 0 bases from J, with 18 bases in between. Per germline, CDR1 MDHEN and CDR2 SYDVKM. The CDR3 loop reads CASRREDRRHSGNTIYF. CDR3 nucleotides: TGTGCCAGCAGAAGAGAAGACAGACGCCACTCTGGAAACACCATATATTTT.

The CDR3: CASSQVRDVNYEQYF. CDR3 DNA: TGTGCCAGCAGCCAAGTTCGGGACGTGAACTACGAGCAGTACTTC. V and J are TRBV4-2 and TRBJ2-7; D is tentatively TRBD1 or TRBD2 (5 bases each). The germline V gene encodes CDR1 LGHNA and CDR2 YNFKEQ. The length of the CDR3 is 15 residues. Trimming removed 1 base at V and 3 bases at J, with 13 bases between.

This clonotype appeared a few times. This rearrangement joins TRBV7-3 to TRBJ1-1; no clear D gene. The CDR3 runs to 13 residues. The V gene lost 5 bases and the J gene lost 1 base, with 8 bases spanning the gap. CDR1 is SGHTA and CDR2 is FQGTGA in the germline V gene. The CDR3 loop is CASSMDPNTEAFF. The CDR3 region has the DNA TGTGCCAGCAGCATGGACCCGAACACTGAAGCTTTCTTT.

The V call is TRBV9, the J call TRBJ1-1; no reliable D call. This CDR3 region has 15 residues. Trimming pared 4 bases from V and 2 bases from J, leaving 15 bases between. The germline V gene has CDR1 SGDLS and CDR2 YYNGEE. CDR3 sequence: CASSFKGTPNTEAFF. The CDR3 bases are TGTGCCAGCAGCTTTAAGGGAACACCCAACACTGAAGCTTTCTTT.

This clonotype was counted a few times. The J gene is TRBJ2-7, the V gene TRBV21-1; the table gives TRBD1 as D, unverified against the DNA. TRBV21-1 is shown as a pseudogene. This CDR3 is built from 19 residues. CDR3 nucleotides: TGTGCCAGCAGCAAGGGGGGACCGAGGGAGGAGGGGGCCGGGAACGAGCAGTACTTC. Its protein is CASSKGGPREEGAGNEQYF.

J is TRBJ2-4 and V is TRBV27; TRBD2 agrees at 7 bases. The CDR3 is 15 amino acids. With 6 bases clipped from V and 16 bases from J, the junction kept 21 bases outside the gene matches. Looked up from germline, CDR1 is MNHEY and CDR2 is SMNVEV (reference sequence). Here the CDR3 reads CASSPSTLGTTGQYF. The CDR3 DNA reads TGTGCCAGCAGCCCGTCCACCCTCGGGACTACGGGCCAATACTTC.

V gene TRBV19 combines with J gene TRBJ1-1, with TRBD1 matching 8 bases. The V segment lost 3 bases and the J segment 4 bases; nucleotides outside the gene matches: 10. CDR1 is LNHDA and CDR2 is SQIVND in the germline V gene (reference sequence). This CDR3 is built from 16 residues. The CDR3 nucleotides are TGTGCCAGTAGTATCTTAGCATGGACAGGGAGCACTGAAGCTTTCTTT. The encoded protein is CASSILAWTGSTEAFF.

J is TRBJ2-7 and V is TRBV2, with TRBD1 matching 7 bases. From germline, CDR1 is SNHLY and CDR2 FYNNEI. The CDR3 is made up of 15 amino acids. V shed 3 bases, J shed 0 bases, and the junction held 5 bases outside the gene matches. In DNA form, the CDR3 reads TGTGCCAGCAGTGATAAGGGGGCCTACTCCTACGAGCAGTACTTC. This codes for CASSDKGAYSYEQYF.

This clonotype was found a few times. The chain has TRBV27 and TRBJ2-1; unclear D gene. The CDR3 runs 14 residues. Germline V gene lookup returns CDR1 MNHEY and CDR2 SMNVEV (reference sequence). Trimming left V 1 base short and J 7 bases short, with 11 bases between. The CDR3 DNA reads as TGTGCCAGCAGTTTATTCCCGTTAGGGAATGAGCAGTTCTTC. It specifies CASSLFPLGNEQFF.

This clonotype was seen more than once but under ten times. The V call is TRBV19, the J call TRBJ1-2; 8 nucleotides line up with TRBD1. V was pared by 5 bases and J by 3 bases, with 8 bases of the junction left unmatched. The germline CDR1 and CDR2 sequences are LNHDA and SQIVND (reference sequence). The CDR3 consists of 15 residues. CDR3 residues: CASSAGQGVHYGYTF. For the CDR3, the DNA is TGTGCCAGTAGTGCCGGACAGGGAGTGCACTATGGCTACACCTTC. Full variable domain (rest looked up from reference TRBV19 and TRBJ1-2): DGGITQSPKYLFRKEGQNVTLSCEQNLNHDAMYWYRQDPGQGLRLIYYSQIVNDFQKGDIAEGYSVSREKKESFPLTVTSAQKNPTAFYLCASSAGQGVHYGYTFGSGTRLTVV.

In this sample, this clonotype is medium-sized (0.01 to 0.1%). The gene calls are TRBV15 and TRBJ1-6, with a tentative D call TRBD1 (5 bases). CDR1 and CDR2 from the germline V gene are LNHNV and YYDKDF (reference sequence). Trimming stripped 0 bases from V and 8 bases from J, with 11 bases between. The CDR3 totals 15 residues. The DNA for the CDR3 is TGTGCCACCAGCAGAGATTCGGGCAGGGATTCACCCCTCCACTTT. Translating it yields CATSRDSGRDSPLHF.

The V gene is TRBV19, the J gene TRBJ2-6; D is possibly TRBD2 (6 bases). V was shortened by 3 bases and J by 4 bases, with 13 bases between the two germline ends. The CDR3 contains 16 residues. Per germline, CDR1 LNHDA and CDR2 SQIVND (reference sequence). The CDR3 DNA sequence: TGTGCCAGTAGTATCTGGAGGGGCACGGGGGCCAACGTCCTGACTTTC. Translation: CASSIWRGTGANVLTF.

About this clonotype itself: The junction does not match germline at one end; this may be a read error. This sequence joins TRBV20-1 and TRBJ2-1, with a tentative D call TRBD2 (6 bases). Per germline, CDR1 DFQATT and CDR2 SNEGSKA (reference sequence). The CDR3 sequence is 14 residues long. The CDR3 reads CSVRDRLGSNEQFF. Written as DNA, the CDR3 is TGCAGTGTTAGAGATCGACTAGGGAGCAATGAGCAGTTCTTC.

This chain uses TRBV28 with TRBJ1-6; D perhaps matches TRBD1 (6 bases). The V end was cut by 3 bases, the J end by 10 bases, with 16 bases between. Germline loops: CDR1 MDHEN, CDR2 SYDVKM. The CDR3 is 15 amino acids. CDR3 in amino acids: CASSFDRRAGSPLHF. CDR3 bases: TGTGCCAGCAGTTTCGACAGGAGAGCGGGGTCACCCCTCCACTTT.

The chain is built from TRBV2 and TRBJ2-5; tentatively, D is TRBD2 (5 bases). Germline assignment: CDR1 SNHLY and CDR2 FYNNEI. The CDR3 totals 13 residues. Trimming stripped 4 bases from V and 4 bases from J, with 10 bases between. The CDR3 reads CASSADWAETQYF. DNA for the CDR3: TGTGCCAGCAGTGCGGACTGGGCAGAGACCCAGTACTTC.

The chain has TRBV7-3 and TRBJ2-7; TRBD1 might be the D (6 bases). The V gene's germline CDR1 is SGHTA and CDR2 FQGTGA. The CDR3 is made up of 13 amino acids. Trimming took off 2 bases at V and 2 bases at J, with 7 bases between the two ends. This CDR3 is CASSLGQPYEQYF. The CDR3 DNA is TGTGCCAGCAGCTTAGGACAGCCCTACGAGCAGTACTTC.

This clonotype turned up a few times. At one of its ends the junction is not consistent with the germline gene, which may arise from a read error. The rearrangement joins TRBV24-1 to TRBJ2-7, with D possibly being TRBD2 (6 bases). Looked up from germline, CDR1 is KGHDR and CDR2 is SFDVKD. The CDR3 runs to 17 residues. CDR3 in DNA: TGTGCCACCAGTGGACCGGATCCCCCCGTTCGGAAAGCGGGCGCCCCTTTC. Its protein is CATSGPDPPVRKAGAPF.

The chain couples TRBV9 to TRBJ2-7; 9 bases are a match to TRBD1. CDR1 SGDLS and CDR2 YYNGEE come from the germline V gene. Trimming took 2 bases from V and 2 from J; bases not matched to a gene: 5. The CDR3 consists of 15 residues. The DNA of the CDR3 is TGTGCCAGCAGCGTTGGGACAGGGCCGACCTACGAGCAGTACTTC. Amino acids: CASSVGTGPTYEQYF.

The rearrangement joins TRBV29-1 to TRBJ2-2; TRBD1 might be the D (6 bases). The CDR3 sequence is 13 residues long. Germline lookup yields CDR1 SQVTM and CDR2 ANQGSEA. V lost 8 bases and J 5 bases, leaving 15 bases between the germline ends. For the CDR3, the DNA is TGCAGCACAGGGACGGCTGGGACCGGGGAGCTGTTTTTT. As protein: CSTGTAGTGELFF.

The CDR3 spells CSALTGSQETQYF. In DNA form, the CDR3 reads TGCAGTGCCCTGACAGGCTCTCAAGAGACCCAGTACTTC. The rearrangement joins TRBV20-1 to TRBJ2-5; D is perhaps TRBD1 (6 bases). This CDR3 is 13 amino acids long. The germline V gene encodes CDR1 DFQATT and CDR2 SNEGSKA (reference sequence). Trimming left V 6 bases short and J 2 bases short, with 13 bases between.

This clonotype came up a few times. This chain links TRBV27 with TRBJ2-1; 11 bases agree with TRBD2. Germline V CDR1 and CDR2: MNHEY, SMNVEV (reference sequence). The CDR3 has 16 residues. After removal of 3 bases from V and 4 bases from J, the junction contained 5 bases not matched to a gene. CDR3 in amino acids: CASSFRGLAVYNEQFF. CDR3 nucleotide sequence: TGTGCCAGCAGTTTTAGGGGACTAGCGGTATACAATGAGCAGTTCTTC.

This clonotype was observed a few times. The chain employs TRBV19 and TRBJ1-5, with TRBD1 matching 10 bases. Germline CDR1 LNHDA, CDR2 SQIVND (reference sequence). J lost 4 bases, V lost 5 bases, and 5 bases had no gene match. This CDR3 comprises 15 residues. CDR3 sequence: CASSRGTGENQPQHF. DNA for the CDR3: TGTGCCAGTAGTCGCGGGACAGGGGAAAATCAGCCCCAGCATTTT.

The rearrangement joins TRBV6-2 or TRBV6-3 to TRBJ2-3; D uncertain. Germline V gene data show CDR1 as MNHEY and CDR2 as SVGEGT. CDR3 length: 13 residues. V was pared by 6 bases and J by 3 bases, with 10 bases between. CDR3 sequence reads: CASREVGTDTQYF. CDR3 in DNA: TGTGCCAGCAGAGAGGTGGGTACAGATACGCAGTATTTT.

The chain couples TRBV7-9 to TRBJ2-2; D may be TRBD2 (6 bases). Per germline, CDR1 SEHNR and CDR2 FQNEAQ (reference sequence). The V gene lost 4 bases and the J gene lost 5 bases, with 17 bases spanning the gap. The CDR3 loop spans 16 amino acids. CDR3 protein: CASSSSSRGWTGELFF. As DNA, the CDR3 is TGTGCCAGCAGCTCTTCTTCCCGGGGGTGGACCGGGGAGCTGTTTTTT.

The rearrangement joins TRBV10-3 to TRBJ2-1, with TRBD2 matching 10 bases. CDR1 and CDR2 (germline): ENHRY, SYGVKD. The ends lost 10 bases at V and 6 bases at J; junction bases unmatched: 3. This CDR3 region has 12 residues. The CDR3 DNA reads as TGTGCCACCGGACTAGCGGCCAATGAGCAGTTCTTC. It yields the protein CATGLAANEQFF.